The entry that follows covers one T cell receptor (beta chain) sequence. Antigen unknown. The sample originates from a study of shared clonotypes between healthy human individuals. CD45RO-negative CD8 cells positively selected for CCR7 made up the naive population, which excluded terminally differentiated effector memory CD45RA+ cells. Profiling relied on immunoSEQ multiplex PCR, and the TCRdb table lists in-frame clones only, not all of them. The table shows around 640,000 clones, with approximately 96% occurring only once. Study findings and constraints: Only a few donors were included, so the genetic and exposure-history diversity represented was limited. Sampling covered nothing but blood. Tissue TCR repertoires likely differ from those found in blood.

This CDR3 contains 13 residues. The germline V gene has CDR1 SEHNR and CDR2 FQNEAQ (reference sequence). J is TRBJ2-5 and V is TRBV7-9; D gene ambiguous. The J call may be in error: the DNA end matches TRBJ2-7 better. Specimen: naive CD8+ T cells sorted from blood. This receptor was taken from a woman aged 30 to 39 in good health. The CDR3 reads CASSFPPDYEQYF. The CDR3 DNA is TGTGCCAGCAGCTTCCCCCCGGACTACGAGCAGTACTTC.